The 25 T cell receptor beta chains presented below share a single source sample, sequenced in a study of shared clonotypes between healthy human individuals. The repertoire was sequenced with immunoSEQ multiplex PCR; TCRdb's copy has only in-frame clones and lacks some. The sample records roughly 400,000 clones, approximately 96% being singletons. What was sequenced was memory CD8+ T cells sorted from blood. Subset of the sample: CD45RO+ cells pooled with CCR7-negative TemRA cells. The origin of the receptors is a man aged 25 to 45 in good health.

The chain employs TRBV6-1 and TRBJ2-7; D possibly matches TRBD1 or TRBD2 (5 bases each). Germline CDR1 and CDR2: MNHNS and SASEGT. This CDR3 is built from 14 residues. The V end lost 7 bases, the J end lost 2 bases, and 15 bases lay between the germline ends. This CDR3 is CASIPRGETYEQYF. The CDR3 DNA is TGTGCCAGCATCCCGAGGGGAGAGACCTACGAGCAGTACTTC.

The gene calls are TRBV11-3 and TRBJ2-7; D not resolved. Trimming cost V 1 base and J 6 bases, with 10 bases left between them. The CDR3 spans 13 residues. Germline CDR1 SGHNT, CDR2 YENEEA. The CDR3 reads CASSLGYRGEQYF. The CDR3 nucleotides read TGTGCCAGCAGCTTAGGCTACAGAGGCGAGCAGTACTTC.

This rearrangement joins TRBV27 to TRBJ2-3, with 7 bases identical to TRBD2. The germline V gene has CDR1 MNHEY and CDR2 SMNVEV (reference sequence). This CDR3 contains 13 residues. Trimming cost V 2 bases and J 4 bases; bases outside gene matches: 0. The CDR3 DNA is TGTGCCAGCAGTTTAGGGAGGGCAGATACGCAGTATTTT. The encoded protein is CASSLGRADTQYF.

The chain's CDR3 is CASSMPTGGSGNTIYF. CDR3 DNA sequence: TGTGCCAGCAGTATGCCTACAGGGGGCTCTGGAAACACCATATATTTT. The chain combines TRBV28 with TRBJ1-3; 8 positions match TRBD1. This CDR3 region has 16 residues. The germline gives CDR1 MDHEN, CDR2 SYDVKM. J was trimmed by 0 bases and V by 5 bases; bases with no gene match: 6.

The chain links TRBV5-1 to TRBJ1-2, with 7 bases fitting TRBD1. CDR1 SGHRS and CDR2 YFSETQ come from the germline V gene. J lost 7 bases, V lost 5 bases, and 5 bases had no gene match. This CDR3 contains 12 residues. The CDR3 sequence: CASRDQGGGYTF. DNA of the CDR3: TGCGCCAGCAGGGATCAGGGGGGTGGCTACACCTTC.

The V and J genes are TRBV7-8 and TRBJ2-3; 9 nucleotides match TRBD1. CDR1 and CDR2 from the germline V gene are SGHVS and FQNEAQ. CDR3 length equals 17 residues. The ends lost 3 bases at V and 2 bases at J; junction bases unmatched: 9. In nucleotides, the CDR3 is TGTGCCAGCAGCTTTGTGAGGGACAGGGCTTTCACAGATACGCAGTATTTT. This codes for CASSFVRDRAFTDTQYF.

This chain connects TRBV5-6 to TRBJ1-2; tentatively, D is TRBD1 (5 bases). There are 15 residues in the CDR3. Trimming took off 1 base at V and 6 bases at J, with 16 bases between the two ends. Germline V gene data show CDR1 as SGHDT and CDR2 as YYEEEE. The CDR3 reads CASSLILRDSDGYTF. The CDR3 region has the DNA TGTGCCAGCAGCTTGATACTCCGGGACTCCGATGGCTACACCTTC. Full variable domain (missing parts from reference TRBV5-6 and TRBJ1-2): DAGVTQSPTHLIKTRGQQVTLRCSPKSGHDTVSWYQQALGQGPQFIFQYYEEEERQRGNFPDRFSGHQFPNYSSELNVNALLLGDSALYLCASSLILRDSDGYTFGSGTRLTVV.

This clone has a single count. The V and J genes are TRBV5-1 and TRBJ2-5, with 9 bases identical to TRBD2. Trimming at V came to 0 bases and at J to 5 bases, leaving 5 bases not matched to a gene. The germline V gene encodes CDR1 SGHRS and CDR2 YFSETQ. The CDR3 is 15 amino acids. CDR3: CASSLVAGGPETQYF. The CDR3 DNA reads TGCGCCAGCAGCTTGGTGGCGGGAGGGCCGGAGACCCAGTACTTC.

This clone was picked up one time. In DNA form, the CDR3 reads TGTGCCAGCAGCTCGCGACCCGGGGCGATCGACACCTTC. Translating it yields CASSSRPGAIDTF. The chain recombines TRBV9 with TRBJ1-2; D possibly corresponds to TRBD1 (5 bases). The CDR3 runs to 13 residues. CDR1 SGDLS and CDR2 YYNGEE come from the germline V gene. V was clipped by 4 bases and J by 12 bases, with 19 bases between them.

This chain connects TRBV5-6 to TRBJ2-3; 8 nucleotides line up with TRBD2. CDR1 SGHDT and CDR2 YYEEEE come from the germline V gene. V was clipped by 2 bases and J by 3 bases; unmatched bases: 5. CDR3 length equals 15 residues. The CDR3 DNA is TGTGCCAGCAGCTTTCGGCCTAGCGGGACAGATACGCAGTATTTT. It yields the protein CASSFRPSGTDTQYF.

V gene TRBV20-1 combines with J gene TRBJ1-4; D unclear. V lost 5 bases and J lost 8, with 9 bases in between. Per germline, CDR1 DFQATT and CDR2 SNEGSKA (reference sequence). The CDR3 consists of 11 residues. The CDR3 sequence: CSAPAEEKLFF. Written as DNA, the CDR3 is TGCAGTGCTCCGGCGGAAGAAAAACTGTTTTTT.

The chain is built from TRBV5-6 and TRBJ2-1, with D perhaps given as TRBD1 or TRBD2 (5 bases each). CDR1 is SGHDT, CDR2 YYEEEE, per germline. The V and J ends lost 3 bases and 6 bases respectively, with 10 bases between them. CDR3 length: 13 residues. The CDR3 loop is CASSSGTLNEQFF. CDR3 nucleotides: TGTGCCAGCAGCTCCGGGACGCTCAATGAGCAGTTCTTC. Together with reference TRBV5-6 and TRBJ2-1, the CDR3 gives the full variable domain: DAGVTQSPTHLIKTRGQQVTLRCSPKSGHDTVSWYQQALGQGPQFIFQYYEEEERQRGNFPDRFSGHQFPNYSSELNVNALLLGDSALYLCASSSGTLNEQFFGPGTRLTVL.

The genes are TRBV5-6 and TRBJ1-5; a possible D gene is TRBD1 (6 bases). Trimming removed 3 bases from V and 1 base from J, with 11 bases in between. The CDR3 contains 15 residues. CDR1 and CDR2 (germline): SGHDT, YYEEEE. CDR3 nucleotide sequence: TGTGCCAGCAGCTCGGCAGGGGAAAGCAATCAGCCCCAGCATTTT. It is translated as CASSSAGESNQPQHF.

This clone was recorded once. The V call is TRBV18, the J call TRBJ1-3; D is ambiguous. Between the trimmed V and J ends, which lost 0 bases and 2 bases, there was a span of 8 bases. Looked up from germline, CDR1 is KGHSH and CDR2 is LQKENI. This CDR3 spans 15 amino acids. This CDR3 reads CASSPPGSTGNTIYF. The CDR3 DNA follows: TGTGCCAGCTCACCACCAGGGAGTACTGGAAACACCATATATTTT.

The rearrangement links TRBV2 to TRBJ2-2; 9 positions match TRBD1. CDR3 size: 14 residues. CDR1 and CDR2 from the germline V gene are SNHLY and FYNNEI. After removal of 6 bases from V and 4 bases from J, the junction contained 3 bases not matched to a gene. The CDR3 DNA reads as TGTGCCAGCAGGGGGGGACAGGGCACCGGGGAGCTGTTTTTT. Amino acid sequence: CASRGGQGTGELFF.

The V and J genes are TRBV7-2 and TRBJ2-5; 8 bases line up with TRBD2. Trimming at V came to 6 bases and at J to 2 bases, leaving 11 bases not matched to a gene. The CDR3 spans 16 residues. CDR1 is SGHTA and CDR2 is FQGNSA in the germline V gene. The CDR3 spells CASRVLGGRIQETQYF. The CDR3 DNA follows: TGTGCCAGCAGAGTCCTAGGCGGGAGGATTCAAGAGACCCAGTACTTC.

This sequence joins TRBV9 and TRBJ1-3, with D perhaps matching TRBD1 (6 bases). V was shortened by 3 bases and J by 1 base, with 11 bases between the two germline ends. Germline-derived CDR1 and CDR2 are SGDLS and YYNGEE. CDR3 length: 15 amino acids. CDR3 DNA sequence: TGTGCCAGCAGCGGTCAGGGGACGTCTGGAAACACCATATATTTT. It yields the protein CASSGQGTSGNTIYF.

V is TRBV5-6 and J is TRBJ2-5; D perhaps matches TRBD1 (5 bases). Germline V gives CDR1 SGHDT, CDR2 YYEEEE. The V gene lost 0 bases and the J gene lost 5 bases, with 14 bases spanning the gap. This CDR3 has 15 residues. This CDR3 reads CASSLETRNRETQYF. CDR3 DNA sequence: TGTGCCAGCAGCTTGGAGACCCGTAACAGGGAGACCCAGTACTTC.

The V and J genes are TRBV5-4 and TRBJ2-7; a weak D match, TRBD2 (6 bases). Looked up from germline, CDR1 is SGHNT and CDR2 is YYREEE (reference sequence). The CDR3 sequence is 15 residues long. With 4 bases removed from V and 4 bases from J, the gap between germline ends came to 18 bases. CDR3 in amino acids: CASSQGFSGTYEQYF. The CDR3 DNA is TGTGCCAGCAGCCAGGGTTTTAGCGGTACGTACGAGCAGTACTTC.

The genes are TRBV4-2 and TRBJ2-7; 7 bases are shared with TRBD2. The CDR3 has 15 amino acids. With 6 bases clipped from V and 4 bases from J, the junction kept 12 bases outside the gene matches. Germline V gene lookup returns CDR1 LGHNA and CDR2 YNFKEQ. The CDR3 DNA reads TGTGCCAGCAGAAGGGCGGGAGAGCACCCATACGAGCAGTACTTC. It codes for CASRRAGEHPYEQYF.

This CDR3 reads CASSPLLNQATYEQYF. For the CDR3, the DNA is TGTGCCAGCTCACCACTGTTGAATCAGGCAACCTACGAGCAGTACTTC. J is TRBJ2-7 and V is TRBV18, with D hard to call. Germline loops: CDR1 KGHSH, CDR2 LQKENI. The V end lost 1 base, the J end lost 2 bases, and 15 bases lay between the germline ends. CDR3 length: 16 residues.

This clone was seen once. The chain combines TRBV5-4 with TRBJ1-5; no firm D call. CDR1 and CDR2 (germline): SGHNT, YYREEE (reference sequence). V dropped 3 bases and J dropped 8 bases, with 9 bases sitting between them. CDR3 length equals 12 residues. CDR3 amino acids: CASSSFGEPQHF. The DNA for the CDR3 is TGTGCCAGCAGCTCCTTCGGGGAGCCCCAGCATTTT.

On this clone: Other DNA sequences in this specimen translate into the identical CDR3. The rearrangement joins TRBV27 to TRBJ2-3, with unresolved D. Germline assignment: CDR1 MNHEY and CDR2 SMNVEV (reference sequence). V was clipped by 2 bases and J by 6 bases, with 3 bases between them. The CDR3 is 11 residues long. CDR3 sequence (DNA): TGTGCCAGCAGTTTAGCGGATACGCAGTATTTT. Residues: CASSLADTQYF.

The chain employs TRBV5-1 and TRBJ1-3; D is perhaps TRBD1 (5 bases). The germline gives CDR1 SGHRS, CDR2 YFSETQ. Trimming took off 1 base at V and 3 bases at J, with 5 bases between the two ends. The CDR3 covers 13 residues. The CDR3 nucleotides are TGCGCCAGCAGCTTGCAGGGTGGAAACACCATATATTTT. Protein sequence: CASSLQGGNTIYF.

The chain is built from TRBV11-2 and TRBJ1-2; D call uncertain. Germline lookup yields CDR1 SGHAT and CDR2 FQNNGV. Between the trimmed V and J ends, which lost 0 bases and 0 bases, there was a span of 2 bases. The CDR3 has 13 residues. The DNA for the CDR3 is TGTGCCAGCAGCTTAGACACTAACTATGGCTACACCTTC. Encoded protein: CASSLDTNYGYTF.